This T cell receptor beta chain emerged from a study of breast tumors, draining lymph nodes, adjacent tissues. The CDR3 spans 13 residues. Unmatched junction bases numbered 6, after V lost 5 bases and J lost 7 bases. The germline gives CDR1 SGHRS, CDR2 YFSETQ. From the multiplex PCR reads, TCRdb called clonotypes with MiXCR, one entry per CDR3 protein. The sample records around 19,000 distinct CDR3 sequences, 25% to 40% being singletons. The receptor was derived from a female donor with breast cancer. Some clones in this sample may be carry-over from other donors' samples. The sequencing sample was made of breast tumor tissue. This chain links TRBV5-1 with TRBJ2-1; 7 bases are shared with TRBD1. The CDR3 nucleotides are TGCGCCAGCAGTTTGACAGGGATTAATGAGCAGTTCTTC. Its protein product is CASSLTGINEQFF.